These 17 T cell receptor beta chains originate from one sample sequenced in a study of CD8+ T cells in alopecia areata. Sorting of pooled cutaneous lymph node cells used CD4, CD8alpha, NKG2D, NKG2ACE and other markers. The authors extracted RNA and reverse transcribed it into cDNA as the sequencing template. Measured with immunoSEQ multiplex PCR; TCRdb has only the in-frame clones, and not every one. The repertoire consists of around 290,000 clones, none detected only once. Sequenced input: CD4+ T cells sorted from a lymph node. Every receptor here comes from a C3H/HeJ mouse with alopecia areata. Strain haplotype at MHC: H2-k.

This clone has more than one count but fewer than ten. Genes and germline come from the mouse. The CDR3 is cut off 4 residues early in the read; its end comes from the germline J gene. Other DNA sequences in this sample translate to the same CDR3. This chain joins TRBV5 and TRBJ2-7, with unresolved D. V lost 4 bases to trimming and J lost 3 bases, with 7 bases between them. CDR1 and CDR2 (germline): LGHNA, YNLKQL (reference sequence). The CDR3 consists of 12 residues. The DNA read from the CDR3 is TGTGCCAGCAGCCTACAAGACTAT. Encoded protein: CASSLQDY. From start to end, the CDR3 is CASSLQDYEQYF.

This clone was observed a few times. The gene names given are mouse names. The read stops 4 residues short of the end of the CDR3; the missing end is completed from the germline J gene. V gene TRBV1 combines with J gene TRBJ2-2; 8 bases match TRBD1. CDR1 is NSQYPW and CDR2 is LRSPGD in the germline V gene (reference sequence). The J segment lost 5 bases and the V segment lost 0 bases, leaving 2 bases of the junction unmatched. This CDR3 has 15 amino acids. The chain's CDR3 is CTCSADHRGTGQLYF. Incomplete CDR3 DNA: TGCACCTGCAGTGCAGATCACAGGGGGACCGGG.

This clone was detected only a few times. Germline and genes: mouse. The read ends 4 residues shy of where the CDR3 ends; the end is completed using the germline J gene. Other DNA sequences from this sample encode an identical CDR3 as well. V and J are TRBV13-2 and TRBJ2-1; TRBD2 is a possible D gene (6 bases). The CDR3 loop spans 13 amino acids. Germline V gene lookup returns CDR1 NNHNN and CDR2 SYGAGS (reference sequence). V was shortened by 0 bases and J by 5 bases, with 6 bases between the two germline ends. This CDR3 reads CASGDAGDAEQFF. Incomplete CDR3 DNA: TGTGCCAGCGGTGATGCTGGGGATGCT.

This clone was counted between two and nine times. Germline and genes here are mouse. CDR3 bases read: TGCACCTGCAGTGCCGCGGGACAGGGGAATGCT. This sequence encodes CTCSAAGQGNA. The CDR3 in its entirety is CTCSAAGQGNAEQFF. This chain joins TRBV1 and TRBJ2-1, with 10 bases aligning to TRBD1. The read terminates 4 residues before the CDR3 end, so the remaining end is supplied by the germline J gene. The CDR3 has 15 amino acids. Germline CDR1 reads NSQYPW; CDR2 reads LRSPGD (reference sequence). Trimming took 3 bases from V and 5 from J; bases not matched to a gene: 4.

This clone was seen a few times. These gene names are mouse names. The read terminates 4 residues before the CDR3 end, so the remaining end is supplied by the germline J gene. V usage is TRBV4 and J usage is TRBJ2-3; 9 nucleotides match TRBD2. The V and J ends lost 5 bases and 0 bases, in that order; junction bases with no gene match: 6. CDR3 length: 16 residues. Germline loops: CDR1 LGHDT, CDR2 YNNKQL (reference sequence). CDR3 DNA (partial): TGTGCCAGCAGCCCCCGCTGGGGGGGAAGTGCAGAA. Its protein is CASSPRWGGSAE. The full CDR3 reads CASSPRWGGSAETLYF.

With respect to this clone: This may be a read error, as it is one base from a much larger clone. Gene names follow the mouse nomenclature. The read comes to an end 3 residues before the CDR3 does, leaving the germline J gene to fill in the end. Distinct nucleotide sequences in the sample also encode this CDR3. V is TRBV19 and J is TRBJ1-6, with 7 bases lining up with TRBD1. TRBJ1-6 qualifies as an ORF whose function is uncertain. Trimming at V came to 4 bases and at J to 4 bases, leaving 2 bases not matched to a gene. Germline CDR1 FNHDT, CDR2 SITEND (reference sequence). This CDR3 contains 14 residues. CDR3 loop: CASSSGQYNSPLYF. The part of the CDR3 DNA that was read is TGTGCCAGCAGTTCGGGACAGTATAATTCGCCC.

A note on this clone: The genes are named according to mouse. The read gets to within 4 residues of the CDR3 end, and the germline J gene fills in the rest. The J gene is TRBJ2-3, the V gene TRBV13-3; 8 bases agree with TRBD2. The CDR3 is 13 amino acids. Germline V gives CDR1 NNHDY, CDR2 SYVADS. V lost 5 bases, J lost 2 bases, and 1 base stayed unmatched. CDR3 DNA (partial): TGTGCCAGCAGGACTGGGGATGCAGAA. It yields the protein CASRTGDAE. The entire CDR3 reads CASRTGDAETLYF.

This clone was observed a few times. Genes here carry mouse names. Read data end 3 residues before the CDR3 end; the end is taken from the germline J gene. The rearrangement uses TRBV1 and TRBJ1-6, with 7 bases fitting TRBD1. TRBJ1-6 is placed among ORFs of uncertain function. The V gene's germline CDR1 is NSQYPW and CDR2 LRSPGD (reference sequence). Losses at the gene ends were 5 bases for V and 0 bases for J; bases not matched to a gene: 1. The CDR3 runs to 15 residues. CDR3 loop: CTCSTGASYNSPLYF. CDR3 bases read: TGCACCTGCAGTACAGGGGCTTCCTATAATTCGCCC.

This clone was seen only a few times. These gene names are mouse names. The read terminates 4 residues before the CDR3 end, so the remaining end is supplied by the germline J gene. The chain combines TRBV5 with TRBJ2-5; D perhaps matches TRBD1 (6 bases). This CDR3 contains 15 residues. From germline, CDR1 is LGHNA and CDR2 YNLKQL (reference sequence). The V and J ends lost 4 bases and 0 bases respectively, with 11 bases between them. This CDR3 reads CASSLGTLNQDTQYF. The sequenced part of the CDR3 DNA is TGTGCCAGCAGCCTTGGGACACTTAACCAAGAC.

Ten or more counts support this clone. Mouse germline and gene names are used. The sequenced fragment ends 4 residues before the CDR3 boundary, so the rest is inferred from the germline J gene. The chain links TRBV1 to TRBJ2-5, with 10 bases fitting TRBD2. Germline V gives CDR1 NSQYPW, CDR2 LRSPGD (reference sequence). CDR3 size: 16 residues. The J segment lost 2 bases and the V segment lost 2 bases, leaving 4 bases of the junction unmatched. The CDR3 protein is CTCSALGGRGQDTQYF. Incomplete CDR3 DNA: TGCACCTGCAGTGCACTGGGGGGGCGCGGCCAAGAC.

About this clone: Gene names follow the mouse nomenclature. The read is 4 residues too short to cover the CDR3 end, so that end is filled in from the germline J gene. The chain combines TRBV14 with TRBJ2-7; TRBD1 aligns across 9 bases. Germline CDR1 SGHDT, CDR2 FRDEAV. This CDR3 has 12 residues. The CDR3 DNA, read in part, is TGTGCCAGCAAGGACAGGGGAGAT. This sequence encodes CASKDRGD. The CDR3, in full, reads CASKDRGDEQYF.

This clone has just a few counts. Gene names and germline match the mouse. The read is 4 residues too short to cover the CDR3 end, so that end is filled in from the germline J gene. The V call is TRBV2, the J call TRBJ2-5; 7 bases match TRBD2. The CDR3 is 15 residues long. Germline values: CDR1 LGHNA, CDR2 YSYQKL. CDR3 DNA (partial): TGTGCCAGCAGCCAAGATTTGGGGGGAGGAGAC. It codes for CASSQDLGGGD. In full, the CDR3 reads CASSQDLGGGDTQYF.

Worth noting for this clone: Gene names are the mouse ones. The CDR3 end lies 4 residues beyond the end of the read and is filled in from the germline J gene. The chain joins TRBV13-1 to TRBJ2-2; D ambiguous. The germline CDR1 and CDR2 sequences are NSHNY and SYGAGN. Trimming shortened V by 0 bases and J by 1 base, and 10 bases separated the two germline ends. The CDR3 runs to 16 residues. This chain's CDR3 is CASSDAPKQNTGQLYF. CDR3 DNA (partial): TGTGCCAGCAGTGATGCACCAAAACAAAACACCGGG.

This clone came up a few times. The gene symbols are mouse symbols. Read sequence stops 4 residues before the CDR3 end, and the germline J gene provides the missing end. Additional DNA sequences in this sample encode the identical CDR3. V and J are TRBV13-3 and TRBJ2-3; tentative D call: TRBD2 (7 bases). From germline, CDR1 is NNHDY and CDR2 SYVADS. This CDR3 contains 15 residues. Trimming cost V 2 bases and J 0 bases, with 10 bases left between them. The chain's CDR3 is CASSEGGGSAETLYF. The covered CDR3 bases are TGTGCCAGCAGTGAAGGGGGGGGTAGTGCAGAA.

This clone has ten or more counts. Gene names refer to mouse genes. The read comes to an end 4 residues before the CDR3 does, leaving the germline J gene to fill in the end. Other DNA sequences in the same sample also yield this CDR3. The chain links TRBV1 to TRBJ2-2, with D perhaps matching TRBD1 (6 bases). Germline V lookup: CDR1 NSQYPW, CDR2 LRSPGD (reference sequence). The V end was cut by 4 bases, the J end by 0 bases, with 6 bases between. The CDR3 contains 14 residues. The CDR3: CTCSGQANTGQLYF. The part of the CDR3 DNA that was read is TGCACCTGCAGTGGACAGGCAAACACCGGG.

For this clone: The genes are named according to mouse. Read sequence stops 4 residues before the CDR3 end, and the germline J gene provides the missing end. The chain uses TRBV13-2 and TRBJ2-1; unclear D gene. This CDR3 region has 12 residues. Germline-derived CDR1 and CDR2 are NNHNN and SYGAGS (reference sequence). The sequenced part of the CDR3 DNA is TGTGCCAGCGGTGATCCACAGCCT. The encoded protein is CASGDPQP. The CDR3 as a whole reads CASGDPQPEQFF.

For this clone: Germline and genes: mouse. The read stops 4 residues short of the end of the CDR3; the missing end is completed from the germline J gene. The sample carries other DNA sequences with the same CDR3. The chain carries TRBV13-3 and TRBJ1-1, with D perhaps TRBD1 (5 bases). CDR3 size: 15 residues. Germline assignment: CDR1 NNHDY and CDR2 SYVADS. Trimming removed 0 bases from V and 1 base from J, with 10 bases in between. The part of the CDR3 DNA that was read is TGTGCCAGCAGTGATGCACGGGGGGGAAACACA. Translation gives CASSDARGGNT. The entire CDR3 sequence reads CASSDARGGNTEVFF.